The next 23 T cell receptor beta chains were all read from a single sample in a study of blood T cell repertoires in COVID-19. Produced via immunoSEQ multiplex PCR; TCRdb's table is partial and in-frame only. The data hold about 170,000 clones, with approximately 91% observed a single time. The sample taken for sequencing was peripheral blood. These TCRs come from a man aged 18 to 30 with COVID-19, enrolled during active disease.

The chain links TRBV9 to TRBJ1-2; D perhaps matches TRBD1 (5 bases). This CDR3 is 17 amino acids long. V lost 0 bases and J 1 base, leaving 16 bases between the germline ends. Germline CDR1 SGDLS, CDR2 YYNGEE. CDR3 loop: CASSVGVTVPRNYGYTF. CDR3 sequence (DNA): TGTGCCAGCAGCGTAGGAGTGACAGTCCCGCGTAACTATGGCTACACCTTC.

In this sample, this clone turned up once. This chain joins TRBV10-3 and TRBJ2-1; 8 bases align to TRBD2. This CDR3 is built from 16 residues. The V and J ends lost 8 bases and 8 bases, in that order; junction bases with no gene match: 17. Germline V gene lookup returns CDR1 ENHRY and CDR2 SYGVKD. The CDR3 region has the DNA TGTGCCATCCTGGGGGAGGTAAGCGGGAGAGCGGATGAGCAGTTCTTC. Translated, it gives CAILGEVSGRADEQFF.

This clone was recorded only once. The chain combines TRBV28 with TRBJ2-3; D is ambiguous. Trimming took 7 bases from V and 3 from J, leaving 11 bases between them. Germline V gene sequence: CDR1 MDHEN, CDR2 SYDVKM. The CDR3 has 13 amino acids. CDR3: CASTPRFTDTQYF. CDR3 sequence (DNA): TGTGCCAGCACCCCGCGGTTTACAGATACGCAGTATTTT.

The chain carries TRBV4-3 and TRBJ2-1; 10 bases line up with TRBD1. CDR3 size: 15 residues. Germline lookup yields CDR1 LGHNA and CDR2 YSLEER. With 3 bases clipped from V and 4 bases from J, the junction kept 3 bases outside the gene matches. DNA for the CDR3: TGCGCCAGCAGCCAGGGACAGGGGACTTACAATGAGCAGTTCTTC. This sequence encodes CASSQGQGTYNEQFF.

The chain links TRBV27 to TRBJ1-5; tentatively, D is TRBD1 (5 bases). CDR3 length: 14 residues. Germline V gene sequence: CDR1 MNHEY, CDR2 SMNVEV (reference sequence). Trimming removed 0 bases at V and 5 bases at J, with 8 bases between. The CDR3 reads CASSLSGGYQPQHF. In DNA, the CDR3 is TGTGCCAGCAGTTTATCCGGGGGTTATCAGCCCCAGCATTTT.

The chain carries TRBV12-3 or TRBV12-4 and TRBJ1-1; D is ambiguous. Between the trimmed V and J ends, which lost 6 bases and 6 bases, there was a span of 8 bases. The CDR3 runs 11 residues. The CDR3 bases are TGTGCCAGCAGCCAGTACGCTGAAGCTTTCTTT. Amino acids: CASSQYAEAFF.

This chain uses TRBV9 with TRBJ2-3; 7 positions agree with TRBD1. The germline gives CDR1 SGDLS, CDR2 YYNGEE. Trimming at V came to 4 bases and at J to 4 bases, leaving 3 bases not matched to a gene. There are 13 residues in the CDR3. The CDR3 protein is CASSPGQADTQYF. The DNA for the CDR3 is TGTGCCAGCAGCCCAGGACAGGCAGATACGCAGTATTTT.

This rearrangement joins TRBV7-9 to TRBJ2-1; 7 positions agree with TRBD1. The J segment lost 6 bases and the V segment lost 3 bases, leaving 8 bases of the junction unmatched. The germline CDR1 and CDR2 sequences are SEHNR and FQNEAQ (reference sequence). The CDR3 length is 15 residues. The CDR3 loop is CASSFGQASFNEQFF. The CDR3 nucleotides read TGTGCCAGCAGCTTCGGACAGGCGAGTTTCAATGAGCAGTTCTTC.

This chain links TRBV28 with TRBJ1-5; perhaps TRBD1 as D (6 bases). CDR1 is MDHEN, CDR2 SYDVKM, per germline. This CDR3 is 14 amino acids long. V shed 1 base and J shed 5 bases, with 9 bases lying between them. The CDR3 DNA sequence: TGTGCCAGCAGTTTATCGAACAGGGATCAGCCCCAGCATTTT. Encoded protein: CASSLSNRDQPQHF.

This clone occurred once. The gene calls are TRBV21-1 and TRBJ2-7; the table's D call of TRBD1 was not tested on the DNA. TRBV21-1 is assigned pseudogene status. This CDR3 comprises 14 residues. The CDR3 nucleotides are TGTGCCAGCAGCCCGGACAGCTTCTCCTACGAGCAGTACTTC. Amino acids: CASSPDSFSYEQYF.

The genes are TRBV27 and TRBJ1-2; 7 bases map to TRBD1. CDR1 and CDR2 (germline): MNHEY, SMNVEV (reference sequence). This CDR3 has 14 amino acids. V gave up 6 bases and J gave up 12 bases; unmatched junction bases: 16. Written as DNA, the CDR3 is TGTGCCAGCAGCAAAGGGGGCGCCGGTAGGTTCCACACCTTC. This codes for CASSKGGAGRFHTF.

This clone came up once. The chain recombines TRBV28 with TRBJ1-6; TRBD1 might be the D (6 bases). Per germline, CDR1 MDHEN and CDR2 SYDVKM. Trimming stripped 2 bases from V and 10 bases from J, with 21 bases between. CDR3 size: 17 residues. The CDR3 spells CASSLPPGTTNRSPLHF. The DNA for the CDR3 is TGTGCCAGCAGTTTACCCCCCGGGACAACGAACCGATCACCCCTCCACTTT.

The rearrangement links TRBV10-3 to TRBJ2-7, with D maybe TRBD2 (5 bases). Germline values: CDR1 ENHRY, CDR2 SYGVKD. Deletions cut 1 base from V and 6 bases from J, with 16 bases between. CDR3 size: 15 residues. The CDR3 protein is CAISEYRGGGREQYF. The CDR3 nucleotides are TGTGCCATCAGTGAGTATAGAGGAGGAGGACGCGAGCAGTACTTC.

CDR3 DNA: TGCGCCAGCAGCCAAGATTGGGCAGGATCCTCCTACGAGCAGTACTTC. It translates to CASSQDWAGSSYEQYF. The chain joins TRBV4-3 to TRBJ2-7, with D unclear. Germline-derived CDR1 and CDR2 are LGHNA and YSLEER. Trimming cost V 0 bases and J 0 bases, with 12 bases left between them. The CDR3 sequence is 16 residues long.

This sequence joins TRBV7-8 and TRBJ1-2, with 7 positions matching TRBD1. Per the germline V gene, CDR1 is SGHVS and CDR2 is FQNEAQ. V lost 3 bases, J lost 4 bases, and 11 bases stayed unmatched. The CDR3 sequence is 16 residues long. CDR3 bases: TGTGCCAGCAGCTTTGGCCGTGCAGGGGGAGCCTATGGCTACACCTTC. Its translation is CASSFGRAGGAYGYTF.

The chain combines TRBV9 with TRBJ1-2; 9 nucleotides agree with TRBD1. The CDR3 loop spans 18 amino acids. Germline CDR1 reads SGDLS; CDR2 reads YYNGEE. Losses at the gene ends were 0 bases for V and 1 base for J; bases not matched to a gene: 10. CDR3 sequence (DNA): TGTGCCAGCAGCGTAGATGTAGGACAGGGGATCGTTAACTATGGCTACACCTTC. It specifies CASSVDVGQGIVNYGYTF.

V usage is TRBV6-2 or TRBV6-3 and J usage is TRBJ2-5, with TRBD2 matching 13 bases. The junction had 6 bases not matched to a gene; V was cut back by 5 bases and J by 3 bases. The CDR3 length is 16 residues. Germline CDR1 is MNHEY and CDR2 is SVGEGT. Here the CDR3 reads CASSLGLAGEEETQYF. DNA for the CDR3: TGTGCCAGCAGTCTCGGACTAGCGGGAGAAGAAGAGACCCAGTACTTC.

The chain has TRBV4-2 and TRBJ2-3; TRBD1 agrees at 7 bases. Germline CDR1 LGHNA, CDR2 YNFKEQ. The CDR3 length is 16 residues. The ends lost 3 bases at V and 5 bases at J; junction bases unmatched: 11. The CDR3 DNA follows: TGTGCCAGCAGCCAGTTTACAGGGGTAGTCGGAGATACGCAGTATTTT. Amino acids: CASSQFTGVVGDTQYF.

CDR3 coding DNA: TGCGCCAGCAGTGAATCCTGGGGGGATCAGCCCCAGCATTTT. It is translated as CASSESWGDQPQHF. The chain carries TRBV10-2 and TRBJ1-5, with D maybe TRBD1 (5 bases). The germline V gene has CDR1 WSHSY and CDR2 SAAADI. This CDR3 is built from 14 residues. Trimming removed 3 bases from V and 5 bases from J, with 11 bases in between.

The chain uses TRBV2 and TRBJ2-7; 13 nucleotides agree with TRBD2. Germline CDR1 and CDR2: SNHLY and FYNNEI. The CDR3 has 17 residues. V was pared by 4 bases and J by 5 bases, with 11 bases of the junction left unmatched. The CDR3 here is CASSGTSGSPFTNEQYF. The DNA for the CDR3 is TGTGCCAGCAGTGGGACTAGCGGGAGCCCCTTTACCAACGAGCAGTACTTC.

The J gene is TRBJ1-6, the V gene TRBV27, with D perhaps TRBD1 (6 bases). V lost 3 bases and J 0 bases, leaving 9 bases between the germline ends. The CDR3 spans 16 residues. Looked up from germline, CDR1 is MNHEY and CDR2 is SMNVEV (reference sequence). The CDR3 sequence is CASSLSRGSYNSPLHF. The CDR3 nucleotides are TGTGCCAGCAGTTTGAGCAGGGGCTCCTATAATTCACCCCTCCACTTT.

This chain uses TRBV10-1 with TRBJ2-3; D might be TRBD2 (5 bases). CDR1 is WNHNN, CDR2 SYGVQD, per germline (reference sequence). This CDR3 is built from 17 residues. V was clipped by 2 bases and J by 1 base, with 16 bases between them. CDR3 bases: TGCGCCAGCAGTGAGAGGCGATCGGGGAAAGGCACAGATACGCAGTATTTT. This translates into CASSERRSGKGTDTQYF.

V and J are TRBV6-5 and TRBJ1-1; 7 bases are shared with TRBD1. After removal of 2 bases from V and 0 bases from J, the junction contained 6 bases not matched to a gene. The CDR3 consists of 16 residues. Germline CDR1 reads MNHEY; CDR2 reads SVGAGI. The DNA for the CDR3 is TGTGCCAGCAGTTACGACTGGACAGGTATGAACACTGAAGCTTTCTTT. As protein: CASSYDWTGMNTEAFF.